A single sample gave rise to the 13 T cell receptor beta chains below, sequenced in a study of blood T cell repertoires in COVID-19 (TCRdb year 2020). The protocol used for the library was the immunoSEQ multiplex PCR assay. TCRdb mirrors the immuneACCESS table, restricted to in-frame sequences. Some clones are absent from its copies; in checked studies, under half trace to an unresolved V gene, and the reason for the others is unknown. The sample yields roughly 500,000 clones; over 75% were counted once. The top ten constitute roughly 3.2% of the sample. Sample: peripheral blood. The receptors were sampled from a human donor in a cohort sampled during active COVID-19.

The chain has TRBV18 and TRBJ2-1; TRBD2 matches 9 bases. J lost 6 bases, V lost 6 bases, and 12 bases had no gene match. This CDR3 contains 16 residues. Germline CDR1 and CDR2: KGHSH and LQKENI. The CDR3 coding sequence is TGTGCCAGCTCCCCCGAGGTAGCGGGAGTCACCAATGAGCAGTTCTTC. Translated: CASSPEVAGVTNEQFF.

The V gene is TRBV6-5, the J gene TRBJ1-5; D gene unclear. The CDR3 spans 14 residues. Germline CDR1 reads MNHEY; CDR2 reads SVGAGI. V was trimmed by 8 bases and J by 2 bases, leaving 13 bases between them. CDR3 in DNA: TGTGCCAGCGCGGTTACATACGGCAATCAGCCCCAGCATTTT. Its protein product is CASAVTYGNQPQHF.

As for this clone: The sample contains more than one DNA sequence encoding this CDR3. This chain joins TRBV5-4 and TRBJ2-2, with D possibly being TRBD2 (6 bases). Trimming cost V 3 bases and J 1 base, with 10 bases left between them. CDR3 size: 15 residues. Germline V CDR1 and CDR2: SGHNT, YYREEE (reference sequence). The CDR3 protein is CASSSGTGNTGELFF. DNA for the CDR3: TGTGCCAGCAGCTCCGGGACTGGGAACACCGGGGAGCTGTTTTTT.

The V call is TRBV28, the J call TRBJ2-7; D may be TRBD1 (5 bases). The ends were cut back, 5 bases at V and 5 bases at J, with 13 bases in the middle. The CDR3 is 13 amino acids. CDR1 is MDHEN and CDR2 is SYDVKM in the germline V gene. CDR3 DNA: TGTGCCAGCAGTCTCTTTCCCAGGGACGAGCAGTACTTC. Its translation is CASSLFPRDEQYF.

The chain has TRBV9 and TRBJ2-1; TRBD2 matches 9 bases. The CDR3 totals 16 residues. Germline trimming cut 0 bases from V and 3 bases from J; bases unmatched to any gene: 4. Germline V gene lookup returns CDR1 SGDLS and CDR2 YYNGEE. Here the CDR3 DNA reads TGTGCCAGCAGCGTAGTACCTAGCGGGATCTACAATGAGCAGTTCTTC. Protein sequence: CASSVVPSGIYNEQFF.

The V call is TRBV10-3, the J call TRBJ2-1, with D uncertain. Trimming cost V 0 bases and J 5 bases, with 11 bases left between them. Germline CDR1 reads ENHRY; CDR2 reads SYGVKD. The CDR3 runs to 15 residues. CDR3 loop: CAISESRQPNNEQFF. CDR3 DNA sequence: TGTGCCATCAGTGAGTCGAGGCAGCCGAACAATGAGCAGTTCTTC.

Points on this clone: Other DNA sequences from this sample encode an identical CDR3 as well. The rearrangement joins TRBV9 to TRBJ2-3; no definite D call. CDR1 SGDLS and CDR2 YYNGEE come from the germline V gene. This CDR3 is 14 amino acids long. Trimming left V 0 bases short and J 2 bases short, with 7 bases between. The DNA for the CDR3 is TGTGCCAGCAGCGTAGGCCTATACACAGATACGCAGTATTTT. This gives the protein CASSVGLYTDTQYF. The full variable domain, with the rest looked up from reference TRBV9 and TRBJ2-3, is DSGVTQTPKHLITATGQRVTLRCSPRSGDLSVYWYQQSLDQGLQFLIQYYNGEERAKGNILERFSAQQFPDLHSELNLSSLELGDSALYFCASSVGLYTDTQYFGPGTRLTVL.

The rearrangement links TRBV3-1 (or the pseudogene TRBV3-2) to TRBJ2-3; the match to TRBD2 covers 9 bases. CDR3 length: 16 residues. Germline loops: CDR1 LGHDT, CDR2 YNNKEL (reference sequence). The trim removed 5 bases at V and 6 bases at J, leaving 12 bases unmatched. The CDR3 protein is CASSASSGNVGDTQYF. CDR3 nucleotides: TGTGCCAGCAGCGCCTCTAGCGGGAACGTCGGCGATACGCAGTATTTT.

In DNA, the CDR3 is TGTGCCAGCAGCCAAGTGGGAGGGGGGCCTCGAGCTTTCTTT. Translation: CASSQVGGGPRAFF. V usage is TRBV3-1 (or the pseudogene TRBV3-2) and J usage is TRBJ1-1, with D maybe TRBD1 (6 bases). Germline CDR1 is LGHDT and CDR2 is YNNKEL (reference sequence). V was shortened by 1 base and J by 10 bases, with 16 bases between the two germline ends. The CDR3 covers 14 residues.

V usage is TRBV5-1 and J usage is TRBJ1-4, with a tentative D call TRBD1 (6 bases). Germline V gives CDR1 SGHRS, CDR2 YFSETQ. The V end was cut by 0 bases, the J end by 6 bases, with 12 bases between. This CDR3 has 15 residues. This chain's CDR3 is CASSLVGGQDEKLFF. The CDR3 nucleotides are TGCGCCAGCAGCTTGGTGGGGGGGCAAGATGAAAAACTGTTTTTT.

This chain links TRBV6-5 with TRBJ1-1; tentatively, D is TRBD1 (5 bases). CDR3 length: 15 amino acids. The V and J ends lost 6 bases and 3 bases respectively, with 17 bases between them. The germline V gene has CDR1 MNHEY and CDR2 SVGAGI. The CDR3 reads CASRTVGGIYTEAFF. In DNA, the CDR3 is TGTGCCAGCAGAACCGTCGGGGGGATCTACACTGAAGCTTTCTTT.

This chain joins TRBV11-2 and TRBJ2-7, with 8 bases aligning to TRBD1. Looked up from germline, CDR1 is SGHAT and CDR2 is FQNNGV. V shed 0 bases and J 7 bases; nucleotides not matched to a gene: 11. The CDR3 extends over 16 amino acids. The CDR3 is CASSLDSRGPLGEQYF. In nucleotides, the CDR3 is TGTGCCAGCAGCTTAGATTCCAGGGGGCCCCTCGGGGAGCAGTACTTC.

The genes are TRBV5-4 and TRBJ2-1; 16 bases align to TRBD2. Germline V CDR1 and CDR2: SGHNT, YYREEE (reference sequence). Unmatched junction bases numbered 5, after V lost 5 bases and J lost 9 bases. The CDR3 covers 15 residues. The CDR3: CASSPGLAGGGEQFF. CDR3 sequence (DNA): TGTGCCAGCAGTCCGGGACTAGCGGGAGGGGGTGAGCAGTTCTTC.